A single T cell receptor beta chain is shown here with its context. Only in-frame clones appear in the TCRdb table, and some are missing; sequencing was by immunoSEQ multiplex PCR. This table holds around 60,000 clones, approximately 94% found once. V lost 0 bases to trimming and J lost 3 bases, with 18 bases between them. This CDR3 spans 18 amino acids. Germline V gene sequence: CDR1 SGHVS, CDR2 FQNEAQ. The data were taken from a study of PD-1 blockade in classical Hodgkin lymphoma. Time point specified: cycle 4 day 1 (C4D1), after six to seven weeks of nivolumab. Every single patient, without exception, relapsed after autologous stem cell transplantation, and brentuximab vedotin exposure varied.

The rearrangement links TRBV7-8 to TRBJ2-1, with D perhaps TRBD1 (5 bases). The sample consisted of peripheral blood mononuclear cells (PBMCs), taken before the fourth cycle of nivolumab. The receptor's source is a human donor with classical Hodgkin lymphoma. CDR3 sequence reads: CASSLARLGDYLYNEQFF. The CDR3 DNA reads TGTGCCAGCAGCTTAGCGCGGTTAGGGGATTACCTCTACAATGAGCAGTTCTTC. The entire variable domain, with the rest obtained from reference TRBV7-8 and TRBJ2-1, is as follows: GAGVSQSPRYKVAKRGQDVALRCDPISGHVSLFWYQQALGQGPEFLTYFQNEAQLDKSGLPSDRFFAERPEGSVSTLKIQRTQQEDSAVYLCASSLARLGDYLYNEQFFGPGTRLTVL.